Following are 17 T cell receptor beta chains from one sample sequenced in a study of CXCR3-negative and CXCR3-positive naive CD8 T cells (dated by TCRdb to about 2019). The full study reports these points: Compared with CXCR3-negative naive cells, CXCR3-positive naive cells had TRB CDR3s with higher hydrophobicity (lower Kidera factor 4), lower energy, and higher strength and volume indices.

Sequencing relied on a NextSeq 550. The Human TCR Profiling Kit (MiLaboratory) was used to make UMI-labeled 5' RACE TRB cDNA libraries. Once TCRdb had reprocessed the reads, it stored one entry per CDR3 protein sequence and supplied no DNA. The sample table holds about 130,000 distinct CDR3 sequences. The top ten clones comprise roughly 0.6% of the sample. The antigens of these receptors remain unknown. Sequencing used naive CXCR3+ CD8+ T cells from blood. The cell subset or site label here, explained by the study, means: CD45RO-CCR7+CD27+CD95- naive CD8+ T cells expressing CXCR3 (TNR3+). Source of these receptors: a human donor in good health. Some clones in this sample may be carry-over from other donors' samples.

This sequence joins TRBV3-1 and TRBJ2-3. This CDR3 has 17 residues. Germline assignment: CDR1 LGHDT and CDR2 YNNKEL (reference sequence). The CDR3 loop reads CASSQVGVGLVADTQYF.

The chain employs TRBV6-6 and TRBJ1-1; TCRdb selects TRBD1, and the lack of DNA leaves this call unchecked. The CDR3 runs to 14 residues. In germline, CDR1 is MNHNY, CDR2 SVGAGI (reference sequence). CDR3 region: CASSYSAGTGEAFF.

The CDR3 loop is CSVEGLAGTYEQYF. The rearrangement links TRBV29-1 to TRBJ2-7; without DNA, the TCRdb call of TRBD2 cannot be checked. CDR3 length: 14 residues. Looked up from germline, CDR1 is SQVTM and CDR2 is ANQGSEA.

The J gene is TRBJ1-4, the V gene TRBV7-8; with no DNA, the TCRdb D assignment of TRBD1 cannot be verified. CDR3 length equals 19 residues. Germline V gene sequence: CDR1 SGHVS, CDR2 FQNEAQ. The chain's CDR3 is CASSLDFREQETTNEKLFF.

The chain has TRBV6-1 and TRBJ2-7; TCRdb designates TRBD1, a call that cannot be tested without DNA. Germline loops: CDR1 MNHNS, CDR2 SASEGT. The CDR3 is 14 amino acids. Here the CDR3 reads CASSDWGGDYEQYF.

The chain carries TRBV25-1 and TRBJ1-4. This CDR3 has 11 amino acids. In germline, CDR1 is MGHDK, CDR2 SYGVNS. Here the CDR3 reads CATQVGEKLFF.

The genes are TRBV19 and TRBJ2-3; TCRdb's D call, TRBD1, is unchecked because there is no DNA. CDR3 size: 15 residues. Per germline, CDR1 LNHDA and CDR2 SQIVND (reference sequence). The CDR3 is CASSMALHSTDTQYF.

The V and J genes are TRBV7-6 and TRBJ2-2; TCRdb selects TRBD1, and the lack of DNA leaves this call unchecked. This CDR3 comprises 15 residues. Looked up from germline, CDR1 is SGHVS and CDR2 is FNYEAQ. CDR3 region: CASSWDQGNTGELFF.

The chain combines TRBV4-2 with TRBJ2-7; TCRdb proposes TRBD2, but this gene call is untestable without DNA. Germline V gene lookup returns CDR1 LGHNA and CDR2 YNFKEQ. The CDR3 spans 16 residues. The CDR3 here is CASSQGEVAGAYEQYF.

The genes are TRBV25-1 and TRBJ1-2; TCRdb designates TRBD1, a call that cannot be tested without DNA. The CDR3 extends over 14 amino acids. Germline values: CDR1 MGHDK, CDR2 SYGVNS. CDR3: CASSESGGGGGYTF.

CDR3 residues: CASSLDGETNEQYF. V and J are TRBV19 and TRBJ2-7. This CDR3 is built from 14 residues. Germline V CDR1 and CDR2: LNHDA, SQIVND (reference sequence).

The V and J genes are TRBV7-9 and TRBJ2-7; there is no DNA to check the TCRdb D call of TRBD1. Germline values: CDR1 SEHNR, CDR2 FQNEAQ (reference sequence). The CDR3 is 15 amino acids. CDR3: CASSLRGRASYEQYF.

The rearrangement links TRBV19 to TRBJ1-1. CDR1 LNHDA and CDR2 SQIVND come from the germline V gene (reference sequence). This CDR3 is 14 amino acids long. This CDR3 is CASAVPWGGTEAFF.

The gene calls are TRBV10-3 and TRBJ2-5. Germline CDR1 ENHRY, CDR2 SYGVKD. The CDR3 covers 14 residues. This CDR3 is CAISEPTMVETQYF.

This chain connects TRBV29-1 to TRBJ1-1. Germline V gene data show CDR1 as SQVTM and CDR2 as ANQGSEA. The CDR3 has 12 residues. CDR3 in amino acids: CSAEGDWGEAFF.

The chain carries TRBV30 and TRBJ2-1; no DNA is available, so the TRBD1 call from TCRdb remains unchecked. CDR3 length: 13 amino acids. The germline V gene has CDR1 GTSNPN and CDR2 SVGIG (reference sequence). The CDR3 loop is CAWSAGVSDEQFF.

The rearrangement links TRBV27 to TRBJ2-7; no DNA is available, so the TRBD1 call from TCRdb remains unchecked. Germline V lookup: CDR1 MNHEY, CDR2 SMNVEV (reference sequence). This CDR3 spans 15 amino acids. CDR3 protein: CASSSLRGELYEQYF.